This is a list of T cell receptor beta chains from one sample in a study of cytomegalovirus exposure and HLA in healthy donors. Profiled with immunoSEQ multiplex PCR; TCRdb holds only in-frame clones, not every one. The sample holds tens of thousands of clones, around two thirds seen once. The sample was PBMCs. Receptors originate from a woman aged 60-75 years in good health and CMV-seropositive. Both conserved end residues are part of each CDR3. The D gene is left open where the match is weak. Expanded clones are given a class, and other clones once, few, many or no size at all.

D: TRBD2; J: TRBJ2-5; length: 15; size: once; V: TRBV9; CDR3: CASSVAPSGEETQYF; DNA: TGTGCCAGCAGCGTAGCTCCTAGCGGGGAAGAGACCCAGTACTTC
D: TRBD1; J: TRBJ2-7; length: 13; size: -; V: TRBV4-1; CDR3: CASSIRDSYEQYF; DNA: TGCGCCAGCAGCATCAGGGACAGCTACGAGCAGTACTTC
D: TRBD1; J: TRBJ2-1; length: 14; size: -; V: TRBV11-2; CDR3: CASSFMTGGDEQFF; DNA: TGTGCCAGCAGCTTTATGACAGGGGGGGATGAGCAGTTCTTC
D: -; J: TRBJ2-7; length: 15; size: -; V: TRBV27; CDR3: CASSFEVGVTYEQYF; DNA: TGTGCCAGCAGTTTTGAGGTTGGCGTTACCTACGAGCAGTACTTC
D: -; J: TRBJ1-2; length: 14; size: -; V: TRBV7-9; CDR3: CASTSRVTNYGYTF; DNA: TGTGCCAGCACCTCACGGGTAACTAACTATGGCTACACCTTC
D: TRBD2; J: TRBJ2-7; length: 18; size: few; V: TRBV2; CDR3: CASSEYKLAGGLLDEQYF; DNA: TGTGCCAGCAGTGAATACAAACTAGCGGGGGGGCTCCTGGACGAGCAGTACTTC
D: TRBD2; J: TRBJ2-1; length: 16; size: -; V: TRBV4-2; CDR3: CASSRDGGSSYNEQFF; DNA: TGTGCCAGCAGCCGAGACGGGGGGAGCTCCTACAATGAGCAGTTCTTC
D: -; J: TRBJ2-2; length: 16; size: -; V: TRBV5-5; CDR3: CASSLGASLNTGELFF; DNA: TGTGCCAGCAGCTTGGGGGCCTCTTTGAACACCGGGGAGCTGTTTTTT
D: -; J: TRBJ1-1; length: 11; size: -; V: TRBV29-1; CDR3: CSVDLGHEAFF; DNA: TGCAGCGTTGATTTGGGGCATGAAGCTTTCTTT
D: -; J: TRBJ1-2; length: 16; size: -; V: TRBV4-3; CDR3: CASSQEVGASNYGYTF; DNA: TGCGCCAGCAGCCAAGAGGTGGGGGCCTCCAACTATGGCTACACCTTC
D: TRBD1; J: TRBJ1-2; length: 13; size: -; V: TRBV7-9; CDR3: CASSGNLTGVYTF; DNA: TGTGCCAGCAGCGGTAATCTGACAGGGGTATACACCTTC
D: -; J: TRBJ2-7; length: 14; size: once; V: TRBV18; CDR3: CASSPLGSAYEQYF; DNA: TGTGCCAGCTCACCCCTAGGCAGTGCCTACGAGCAGTACTTC
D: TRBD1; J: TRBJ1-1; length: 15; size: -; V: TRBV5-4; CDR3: CASSDRRGPGTEAFF; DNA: TGTGCCAGCAGCGACCGTAGGGGGCCCGGCACTGAAGCTTTCTTT
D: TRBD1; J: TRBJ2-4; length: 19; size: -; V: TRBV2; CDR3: CASSSGTGGYWLAKNIQYF; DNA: TGTGCCAGCAGCTCCGGGACAGGGGGCTATTGGCTAGCCAAAAACATTCAGTACTTC
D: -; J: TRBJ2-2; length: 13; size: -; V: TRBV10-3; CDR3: CATNHVSTGELFF; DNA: TGTGCCACCAACCACGTTAGCACCGGGGAGCTGTTTTTT
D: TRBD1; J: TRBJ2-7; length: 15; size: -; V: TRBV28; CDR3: CASSSPGTASYEQYF; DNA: TGTGCCAGCAGTTCCCCCGGGACAGCCTCCTACGAGCAGTACTTC
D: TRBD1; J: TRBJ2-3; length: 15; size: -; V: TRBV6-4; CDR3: CASSDSSGGADTQYF; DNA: TGTGCCAGCAGTGACTCGTCAGGGGGCGCAGATACGCAGTATTTT
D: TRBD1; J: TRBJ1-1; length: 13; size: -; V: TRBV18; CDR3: CASSPPGQAEAFF; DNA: TGTGCCAGCTCACCACCGGGACAGGCTGAAGCTTTCTTT
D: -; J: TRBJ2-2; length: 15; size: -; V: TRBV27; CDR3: CASSSRDSNTGELFF; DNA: TGTGCCAGCAGTTCCAGGGATTCGAACACCGGGGAGCTGTTTTTT
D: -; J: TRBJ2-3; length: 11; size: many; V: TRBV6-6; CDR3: CASTQGDTQYF; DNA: TGTGCCAGCACCCAGGGCGATACGCAGTATTTT
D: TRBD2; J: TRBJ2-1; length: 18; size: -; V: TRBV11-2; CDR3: CASSLDWGWRGAGNEQFF; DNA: TGTGCCAGCAGCTTAGATTGGGGATGGCGGGGGGCGGGAAATGAGCAGTTCTTC
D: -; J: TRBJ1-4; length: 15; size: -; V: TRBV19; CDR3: CASSMLDSTNEKLFF; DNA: TGTGCCAGTAGTATGTTAGATTCAACTAATGAAAAACTGTTTTTT
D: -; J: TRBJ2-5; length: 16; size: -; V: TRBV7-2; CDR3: CASSSSPGDLGETQYF; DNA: TGTGCCAGCAGCTCATCACCGGGTGATTTAGGAGAGACCCAGTACTTC
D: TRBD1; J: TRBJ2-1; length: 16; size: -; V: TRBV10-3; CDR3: CAISRGQGSPYNEQFF; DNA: TGTGCCATCAGCCGAGGACAGGGCTCACCCTACAATGAGCAGTTCTTC
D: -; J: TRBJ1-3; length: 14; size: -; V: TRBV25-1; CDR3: CASSVQGWGNTIYF; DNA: TGTGCCAGCAGTGTACAGGGATGGGGAAACACCATATATTTT
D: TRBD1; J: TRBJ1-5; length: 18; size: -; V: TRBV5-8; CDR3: CASSNDLWTGVTNQPQHF; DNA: TGTGCCAGCAGCAACGATCTTTGGACAGGGGTGACCAATCAGCCCCAGCATTTT
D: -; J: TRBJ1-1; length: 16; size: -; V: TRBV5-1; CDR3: CASSVNPVVMNTEAFF; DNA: TGCGCCAGCAGCGTGAACCCGGTGGTAATGAACACTGAAGCTTTCTTT
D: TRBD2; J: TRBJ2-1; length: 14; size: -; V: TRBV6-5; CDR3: CASSSRTGGNEQFF; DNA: TGTGCCAGCAGTAGTCGGACGGGGGGGAATGAGCAGTTCTTC
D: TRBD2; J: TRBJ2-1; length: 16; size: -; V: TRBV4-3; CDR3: CASSQVGTSSYNEQFF; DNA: TGCGCCAGCAGCCAAGTCGGGACTAGCTCCTACAATGAGCAGTTCTTC
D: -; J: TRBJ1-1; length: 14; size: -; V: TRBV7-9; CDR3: CASSLALAVSEAFF; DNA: TGTGCCAGCAGCTTAGCTCTAGCGGTATCGGAAGCTTTCTTT
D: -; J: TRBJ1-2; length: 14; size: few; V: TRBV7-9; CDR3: CASSRYREGGSYTF; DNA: TGTGCCAGCAGCCGCTATAGGGAGGGAGGTAGCTACACCTTC
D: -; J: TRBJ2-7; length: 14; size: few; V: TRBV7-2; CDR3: CASPKGGIPYEQYF; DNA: TGTGCCAGCCCAAAGGGGGGGATTCCCTACGAGCAGTACTTC
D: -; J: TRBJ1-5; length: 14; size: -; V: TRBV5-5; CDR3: CASSLEGGNQPQHF; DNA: TGTGCCAGCAGCCTGGAAGGGGGCAATCAGCCCCAGCATTTT
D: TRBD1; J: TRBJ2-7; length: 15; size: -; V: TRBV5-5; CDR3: CASSLIGQASYEQYF; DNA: TGTGCCAGCAGCTTAATAGGACAGGCCTCCTACGAGCAGTACTTC
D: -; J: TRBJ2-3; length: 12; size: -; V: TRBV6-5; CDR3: CASSQSPDTQYF; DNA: TGTGCCAGCAGTCAGTCACCAGATACGCAGTATTTT
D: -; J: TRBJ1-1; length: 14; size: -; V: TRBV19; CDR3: CASSLIQGNTEAFF; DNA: TGTGCCAGTAGTCTCATCCAGGGGAACACTGAAGCTTTCTTT
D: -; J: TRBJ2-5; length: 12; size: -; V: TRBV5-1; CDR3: CASSEIQETQYF; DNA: TGCGCCAGCAGCGAGATCCAAGAGACCCAGTACTTC